What follows describes a single T cell receptor beta chain. This clonotype showed up just a few times. The target of this receptor is not known. No base-level quality is on record; no much larger clone is a single base apart. Interpreted using the paper, the time point label stands for: patch test 3, about 24 weeks after DPC sensitization. The treatment or condition label, as the study defines it: therapeutic diphenylcyclopropenone sensitization with weekly scalp DPC. At each patch-test visit, blood was drawn before the patch test was applied. Patients were considered eligible if aged 18 to 70, diagnosed with alopecia and deemed suitable for DPC therapy, and patients were excluded if pregnant. Total RNA was extracted from unfractionated whole blood that had been collected in Tempus Blood RNA tubes. This entry comes from a study of human T cells and chemical hapten exposure (dated by TCRdb to about 2021). Describing the broader study: For sensitization, 2% DPC in acetone was applied to a 2 cm by 2 cm area of upper inner arm skin. Throughout the roughly 25-week study period, patients were also given weekly therapeutic DPC doses on the scalp. Patch testing was done on the upper back using Finn chambers containing 0.01% DPC, and results were scored after 6 days according to International Contact Dermatitis Research Group standards. The mostly female patient cohort included alopecia areata with under or over 50% scalp involvement, alopecia totalis and alopecia universalis. The libraries were sequenced as a pool, and the TCR yield per sample differed mostly because of small variations in library volumes within the pool. This study followed changes in the peripheral blood TCR repertoire in vivo during primary and secondary sensitization of alopecia patients to the hapten diphenylcyclopropenone (DPC). Patient blood was sampled pre-sensitization (week 0) and at 2, 6 and about 24 weeks after DPC sensitization. About 28 alopecia patients gave blood for TCR sequencing at one to four time points (pre-sensitization, 2, 6 and 24 weeks). Broad study findings and their caveats: All patients had alopecia, a presumed autoimmune disease, so their immune response might differ from that of healthy individuals. A positive correlation was found between the number of PT1 expanded TCRs and patch test score, with significance reached at thresholds 8, 16 and 32 but not 4. After repeated subsampling, changes were observed in the strength of the expansion versus patch-test correlation and in the threshold at which the correlation became significant. Significantly more large CDR3 similarity clusters were formed by expanded TCRs than by pre-sensitization or healthy control sets, consistent with antigen-driven responses. No change with DPC sensitization was found in the number of TCRs above 1 in 1000 frequency, and no evidence of global repertoire structure alterations was found.

The trim is 5 bases for V and 6 bases for J, with a gap of 14 bases between the germline ends. From its cysteine to its phenylalanine, the CDR3 spans 13 amino acids. Only the CDR3 portion is preserved as DNA: 39 bases, with reading frame beginning at the first base. Taken from the germline V gene, the CDR1 and CDR2 loops are SGHAT and FQNNGV. Receptor amplification or capture employed RACE. Sequencer: NextSeq 500. Library preparation attached unique molecular identifiers to individual cDNA molecules for quantitative, reproducible TCR counting. Each blood RNA sample was used to sequence both TCR alpha and TCR beta chains. Per the original workflow: A median of about 89,000 TCRs per sample was observed, with a range of 23,224 to 690,600. V, J and CDR3 annotation of the TCR reads was performed with the Decombinator software suite. For PS versus PT1 abundance plots, all samples were subsampled to the same number of TCRs (28,000). TCRs were defined as expanded if absent before sensitization and observed at least eight times at the 2-week time point. The raw public data were reprocessed by TCRdb itself: fastp quality trimming at Q25, MiXCR clonotype calling, in-frame beta chains only. All rows with the same CDR3 protein become a single entry with the most common DNA and genes. TCRdb assigned the V and J calls; the authors' analysis was not used. Present in this sample are about 200,000 distinct CDR3 sequences, approximately 24% of which were seen just once. The top ten clones comprise 2% to 3% of the sample.

Sequencing was performed on whole blood, taken in connection with sensitization to the hapten diphenylcyclopropenone (DPC). The chain was built from TRBV11-2 and TRBJ2-7; there is no confident call for the D gene. This receptor was obtained from a middle-aged woman with alopecia areata. Some clones in this sample may be carry-over from other donors' samples. The nucleotide sequence is given as TGTGCCAGCAGCATAATTGACCGAGGCGAGCAGTACTTC. Translated, this gives CASSIIDRGEQYF.